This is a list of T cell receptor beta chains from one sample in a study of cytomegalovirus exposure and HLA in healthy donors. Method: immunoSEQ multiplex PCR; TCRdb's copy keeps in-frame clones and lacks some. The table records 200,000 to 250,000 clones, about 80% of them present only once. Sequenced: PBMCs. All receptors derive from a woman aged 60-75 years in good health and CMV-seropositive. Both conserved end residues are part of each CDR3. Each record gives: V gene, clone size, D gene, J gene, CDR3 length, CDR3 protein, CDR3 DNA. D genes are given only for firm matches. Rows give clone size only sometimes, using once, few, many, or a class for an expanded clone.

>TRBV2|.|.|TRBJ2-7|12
CASRLDSYEQYF
TGTGCCAGCAGGCTAGACAGTTACGAGCAGTACTTC
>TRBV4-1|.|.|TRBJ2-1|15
CASSRTLDRWGEQFF
TGCGCCAGCAGCCGAACGTTAGACAGATGGGGTGAGCAGTTCTTC
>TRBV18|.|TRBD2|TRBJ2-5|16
CASSPGLAGGRETQYF
TGTGCCAGCTCACCCGGACTAGCGGGAGGTCGGGAGACCCAGTACTTC
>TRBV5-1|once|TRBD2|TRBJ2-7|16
CASSRTSGRGFYEQYF
TGCGCCAGCAGCCGGACTAGCGGGAGAGGGTTTTACGAGCAGTACTTC
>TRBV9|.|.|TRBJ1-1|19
CASSRQGMSSGGGFTEAFF
TGTGCCAGCAGCCGCCAAGGCATGTCGTCTGGGGGGGGATTCACTGAAGCTTTCTTT
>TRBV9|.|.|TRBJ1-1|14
CASSVEEGWTEAFF
TGTGCCAGCAGCGTAGAGGAGGGGTGGACTGAAGCTTTCTTT
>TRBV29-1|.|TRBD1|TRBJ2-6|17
CSVPTGGQLSGANVLTF
TGCAGCGTCCCGACAGGGGGTCAGCTATCTGGGGCCAACGTCCTGACTTTC
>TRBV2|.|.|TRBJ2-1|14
CASLNGSGLNEQFF
TGTGCCAGTCTTAACGGGAGCGGGTTAAATGAGCAGTTCTTC
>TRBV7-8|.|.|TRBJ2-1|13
CASSLASGLEQFF
TGTGCCAGCAGCTTAGCCAGCGGGTTAGAGCAGTTCTTC
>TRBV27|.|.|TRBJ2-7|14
CASSPLGGAYEQYF
TGTGCCAGCAGTCCCCTAGGGGGTGCCTACGAGCAGTACTTC
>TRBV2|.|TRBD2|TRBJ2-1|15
CASEPRLAGVDEQFF
TGTGCCAGCGAACCTAGACTAGCGGGAGTGGATGAGCAGTTCTTC
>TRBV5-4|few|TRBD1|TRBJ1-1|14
CASSLDRGNTEAFF
TGTGCCAGCAGCTTGGACAGGGGCAACACTGAAGCTTTCTTT
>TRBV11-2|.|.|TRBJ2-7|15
CASSSDPIGAYEQYF
TGTGCCAGCAGCTCCGACCCCATAGGGGCCTACGAGCAGTACTTC
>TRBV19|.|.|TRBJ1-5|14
CASSSAGRIQPQHF
TGTGCCAGTAGTTCTGCAGGGAGGATTCAGCCCCAGCATTTT
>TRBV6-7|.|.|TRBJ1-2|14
CASSPKQAVCDYTF
TGTGCCAGCAGTCCGAAACAGGCCGTATGCGACTACACCTTC
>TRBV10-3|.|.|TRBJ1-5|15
CAISEEGAGNQPQHF
TGTGCCATCAGTGAAGAAGGGGCCGGCAATCAGCCCCAGCATTTT
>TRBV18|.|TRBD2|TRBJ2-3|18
CASSPLALAGLSTDTQYF
TGTGCCAGCTCACCACTTGCTCTAGCGGGACTAAGCACAGATACGCAGTATTTT
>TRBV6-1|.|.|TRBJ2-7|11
CASSGPYEQYF
TGTGCCAGCTCGGGTCCATACGAGCAGTACTTC
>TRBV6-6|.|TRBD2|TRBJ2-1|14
CASSREGSYNEQFF
TGTGCCAGCAGCCGGGAGGGCTCCTACAATGAGCAGTTCTTC
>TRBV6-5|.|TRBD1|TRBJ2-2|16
CASSSPGQSGTGELFF
TGTGCCAGCAGTTCACCGGGACAGTCGGGCACCGGGGAGCTGTTTTTT
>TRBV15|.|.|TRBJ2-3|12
CATKEGDDTQYF
TGTGCCACCAAAGAGGGTGACGATACGCAGTATTTT
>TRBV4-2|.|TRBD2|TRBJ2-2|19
CASSQEGRLSGRDTGELFF
TGTGCCAGCAGCCAAGAAGGTCGGCTTAGCGGGAGAGACACCGGGGAGCTGTTTTTT
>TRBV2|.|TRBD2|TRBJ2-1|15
CASSPGLAGANEQFF
TGTGCCAGCAGTCCGGGACTAGCGGGAGCCAATGAGCAGTTCTTC
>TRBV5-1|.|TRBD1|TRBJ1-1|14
CASSSRTGGTEAFF
TGCGCCAGCAGCTCGCGGACAGGAGGCACTGAAGCTTTCTTT
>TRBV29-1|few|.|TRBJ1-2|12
CSGGLSHYGYTF
TGCAGCGGCGGGCTCAGTCACTATGGCTACACCTTC
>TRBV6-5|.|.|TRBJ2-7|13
CASRDTPRAEQYF
TGTGCCAGCAGAGACACCCCCCGAGCCGAGCAGTACTTC
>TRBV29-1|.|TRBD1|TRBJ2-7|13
CSVLGQGVYEQYF
TGCAGCGTTCTGGGACAGGGCGTCTACGAGCAGTACTTC
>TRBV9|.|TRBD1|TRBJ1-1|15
CASSVGQGTGTEAFF
TGTGCCAGCAGCGTCGGACAGGGCACGGGCACTGAAGCTTTCTTT
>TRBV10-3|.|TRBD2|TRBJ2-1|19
CAISESIVHQREKNNEQFF
TGTGCCATCAGTGAGTCGATCGTCCACCAGCGGGAGAAAAACAATGAGCAGTTCTTC
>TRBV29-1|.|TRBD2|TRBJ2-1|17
CSVGGGTSGSSYNEQFF
TGCAGCGTTGGGGGGGGAACTAGCGGTAGCTCCTACAATGAGCAGTTCTTC
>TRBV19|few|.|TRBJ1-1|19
CASSIGALRRGPMNTEAFF
TGTGCCAGTAGTATAGGAGCCTTACGGCGGGGTCCGATGAACACTGAAGCTTTCTTT
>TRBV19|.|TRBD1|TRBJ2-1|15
CASSIRGDGQVKQFF
TGTGCCAGTAGTATAAGAGGGGATGGACAGGTAAAGCAGTTCTTC
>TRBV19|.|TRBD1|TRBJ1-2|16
CASSITGTGIGRGYTF
TGTGCCAGTAGTATAACCGGGACAGGTATCGGTCGAGGCTACACCTTC
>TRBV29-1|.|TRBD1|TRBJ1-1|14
CSVGTGDMNTEAFF
TGCAGCGTTGGGACAGGTGATATGAACACTGAAGCTTTCTTT
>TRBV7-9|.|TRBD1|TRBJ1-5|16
CASSPTTGSSNQPQHF
TGTGCCAGCAGCCCCACGACAGGGAGTAGCAATCAGCCCCAGCATTTT
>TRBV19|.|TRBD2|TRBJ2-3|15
CASGEPGGLGDTQYF
TGTGCCAGTGGCGAACCGGGAGGACTAGGAGATACGCAGTATTTT
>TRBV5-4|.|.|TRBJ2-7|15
CASSLGGTVVREQYF
TGTGCCAGCAGCCTTGGTGGGACTGTGGTCCGCGAGCAGTACTTC
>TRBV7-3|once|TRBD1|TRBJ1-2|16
CASSLSSDRGNSGYTF
TGTGCCAGCAGCTTATCCTCCGACAGGGGGAATTCTGGCTACACCTTC
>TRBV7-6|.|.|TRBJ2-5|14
CASSKRLVRETQYF
TGTGCCAGCAGTAAAAGACTAGTTCGGGAGACCCAGTACTTC
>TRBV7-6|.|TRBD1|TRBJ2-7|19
CASSFLGRGKNGWPYEQYF
TGTGCCAGCAGCTTCCTCGGCAGGGGGAAGAACGGTTGGCCCTACGAGCAGTACTTC
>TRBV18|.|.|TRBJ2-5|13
CASSPIRETSQYF
TGTGCCAGCTCACCGATCAGGGAAACGTCCCAGTACTTC
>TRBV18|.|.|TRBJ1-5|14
CASSPGKGGQPQHF
TGTGCCAGCTCACCCGGGAAGGGCGGGCAGCCCCAGCATTTT
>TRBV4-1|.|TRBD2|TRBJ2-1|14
CASSQEGLADEQFF
TGCGCCAGCAGCCAAGAAGGGCTAGCGGACGAGCAGTTCTTC
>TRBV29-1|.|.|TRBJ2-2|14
CSVTLTPNTGELFF
TGCAGCGTCACTCTGACACCGAACACCGGGGAGCTGTTTTTT
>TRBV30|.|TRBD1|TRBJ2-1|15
CAWGKTRGPYNEQFF
TGTGCCTGGGGTAAGACGAGGGGGCCTTACAATGAGCAGTTCTTC
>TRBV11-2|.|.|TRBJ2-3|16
CASSPMEGLSTDTQYF
TGTGCCAGCAGCCCGATGGAGGGGCTTAGCACAGATACGCAGTATTTT
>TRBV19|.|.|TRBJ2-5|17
CASRGAAGAALIETQYF
TGTGCCAGTAGGGGGGCGGCGGGGGCGGCTTTGATAGAGACCCAGTACTTC
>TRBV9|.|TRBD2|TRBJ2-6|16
CASSVSGGSGANVLTF
TGTGCCAGCAGCGTTTCGGGGGGCTCTGGGGCCAACGTCCTGACTTTC
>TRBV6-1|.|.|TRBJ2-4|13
CASSDGTSNIQYF
TGTGCCAGCAGTGACGGGACATCGAACATTCAGTACTTC
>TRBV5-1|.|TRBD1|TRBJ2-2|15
CASSLGGQGTGELFF
TGCGCCAGCAGCTTGGGGGGACAGGGGACCGGGGAGCTGTTTTTT
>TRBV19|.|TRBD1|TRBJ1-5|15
CASSISGQGYQPQHF
TGTGCCAGTAGTATATCGGGACAGGGGTATCAGCCCCAGCATTTT
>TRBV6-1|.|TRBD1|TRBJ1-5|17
CASSVRPGQGPNQPQHF
TGTGCCAGCAGTGTCCGCCCGGGACAGGGGCCCAATCAGCCCCAGCATTTT